These T cell receptor beta chains were read from a single sample in a study of T-cell reconstitution after alpha-beta-depleted transplantation in children. TCRdb ran MiXCR on the PCR reads and lists one entry per CDR3 protein. The sample consists of a few hundred thousand distinct CDR3 sequences, 6% to 10% of them appearing once. The sample in question was peripheral blood, obtained 360 days after TCRalphabeta/CD19-depleted stem cell transplant. The receptor set was obtained from a female patient aged 2-10 years who had a stem cell transplant for Fanconi anemia, so the T cells may come from the graft donor. Each CDR3 is given with its conserved first and last residue. Fields, in order: D gene, clone size, V gene, J gene, CDR3 protein, CDR3 DNA. A D gene is named only where the DNA matches it firmly. Expanded clones are given a class, and other clones once, few, many or no size at all.

-	many	TRBV10-3	TRBJ2-1	CAIMATKRENEQFF	TGTGCCATCATGGCAACGAAGAGGGAGAATGAGCAGTTCTTC
TRBD1	-	TRBV20-1	TRBJ1-2	CSATNPGTGEDASF	TGCAGTGCTACCAATCCCGGGACAGGGGAGGATGCATCCTTC
TRBD2	few	TRBV11-3	TRBJ2-2	CASSSIAGTNTGELFF	TGTGCCAGCAGCTCAATAGCGGGGACGAACACCGGGGAGCTGTTTTTT
TRBD1	few	TRBV18	TRBJ1-1	CASSPTGAGNTEAFF	TGTGCCAGCTCTCCGACAGGGGCTGGGAACACTGAAGCTTTCTTT
TRBD1	-	TRBV20-1	TRBJ1-1	CSARQPLGQGLYTEAFF	TGCAGTGCTAGACAACCTTTAGGACAGGGTTTGTACACTGAAGCTTTCTTT
TRBD1	many	TRBV5-4	TRBJ1-1	CASSLSSGQGTEAFF	TGTGCCAGCAGCTTGTCCTCCGGACAGGGTACTGAAGCTTTCTTT
TRBD1	-	TRBV14	TRBJ2-7	CASSKTGAWEQYF	TGTGCCAGCTCAAAGACAGGGGCGTGGGAGCAGTACTTC
-	few	TRBV5-1	TRBJ1-1	CASSEDRGGEAFF	TGCGCCAGCAGCGAAGACCGGGGGGGGGAAGCTTTCTTT
TRBD1	many	TRBV6-5	TRBJ2-3	CASSYGQGTDTQYF	TGTGCCAGCAGTTACGGACAGGGCACAGATACGCAGTATTTT
-	few	TRBV6-5	TRBJ2-3	CASSYGVVWTDTQYF	TGTGCCAGCAGTTACGGGGTCGTCTGGACAGATACGCAGTATTTT
TRBD2	many	TRBV9	TRBJ2-1	CASSGLAVPYNEQFF	TGTGCCAGCAGCGGACTAGCGGTTCCCTACAATGAGCAGTTCTTC
-	few	TRBV30	TRBJ2-7	CAWSVEGGYEQYF	TGTGCCTGGAGTGTGGAAGGAGGATACGAGCAGTACTTC
TRBD1	-	TRBV28	TRBJ2-3	CASSLGTGSTDTQYF	TGTGCCAGCAGTTTAGGGACAGGGAGCACAGATACGCAGTATTTT
-	few	TRBV6-5	TRBJ1-2	CASSKSGGDYGYTF	TGTGCCAGCAGTAAATCGGGTGGTGACTATGGCTACACCTTC
-	many	TRBV7-9	TRBJ2-2	CASSLRDGNTGELFF	TGTGCCAGCAGCTTAAGGGACGGGAACACCGGGGAGCTGTTTTTT
-	many	TRBV5-1	TRBJ2-2	CASSRDLSGELFF	TGCGCCAGCAGTAGGGACTTGTCCGGGGAGCTGTTTTTT
TRBD1	many	TRBV20-1	TRBJ1-3	CSARSTIDRVGPGNTIYF	TGCAGTGCTAGAAGTACCATCGACAGGGTGGGCCCTGGAAACACCATATATTTT
TRBD1	many	TRBV12-3/TRBV12-4	TRBJ2-7	CASTLGTGGYEQYF	TGTGCCAGCACCCTGGGGACAGGCGGCTACGAGCAGTACTTC
TRBD1	many	TRBV25-1	TRBJ2-5	CASSDSGQRETQYF	TGTGCCAGCAGTGACTCGGGACAGCGGGAGACCCAGTACTTC
TRBD1	many	TRBV12-3/TRBV12-4	TRBJ2-2	CASRSGTANTGELFF	TGTGCCAGCAGATCCGGGACAGCGAACACCGGGGAGCTGTTTTTT
TRBD1	many	TRBV12-3/TRBV12-4	TRBJ1-5	CASEGDRDNQPQHF	TGTGCCAGCGAGGGAGACAGGGACAATCAGCCCCAGCATTTT
TRBD2	-	TRBV5-1	TRBJ2-3	CANSLGGASTDTQYF	TGCGCCAACTCCCTCGGGGGGGCCAGCACAGATACGCAGTATTTT
-	many	TRBV7-3	TRBJ2-1	CASSSSRTAQWNEQFF	TGTGCCAGCAGCTCTAGTAGGACAGCACAGTGGAATGAGCAGTTCTTC